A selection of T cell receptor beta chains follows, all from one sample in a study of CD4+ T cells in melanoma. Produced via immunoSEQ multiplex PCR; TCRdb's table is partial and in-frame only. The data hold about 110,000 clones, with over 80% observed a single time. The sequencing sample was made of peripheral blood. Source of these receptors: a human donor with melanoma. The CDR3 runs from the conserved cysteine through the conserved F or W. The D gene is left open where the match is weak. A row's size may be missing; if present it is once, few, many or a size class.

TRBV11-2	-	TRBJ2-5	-	TGTGCCAGCAGCTTAGGGCAGGGGAAAAGAGAGACCCAGTACTTC	CASSLGQGKRETQYF
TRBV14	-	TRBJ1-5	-	TGTGCCAGCAGCCAAGGCGGGAACGGACAGCCCCAGCATTTT	CASSQGGNGQPQHF
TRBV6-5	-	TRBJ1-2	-	TGTGCCAGCAGTTACGGAGTCGCGACTAACTATGGCTACACCTTC	CASSYGVATNYGYTF
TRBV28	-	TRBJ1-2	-	TGTGCCAGCAGTTTACGACAGTATGGCTACACCTTC	CASSLRQYGYTF
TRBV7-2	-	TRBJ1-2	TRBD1	TGTGCCAGCAGCTTAGCGCAGGGGGCTGTGTCAGCTGGCTACACCTTC	CASSLAQGAVSAGYTF
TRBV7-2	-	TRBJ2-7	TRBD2	TGTGCCAGCAGCTCCGGACTAGCGGGGGGTGTCAGCTCCTACGAGCAGTACTTC	CASSSGLAGGVSSYEQYF
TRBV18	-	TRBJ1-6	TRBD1	TGTGCCAGCTCACAGGGACAGAGTAATTCACCCCTCCACTTT	CASSQGQSNSPLHF
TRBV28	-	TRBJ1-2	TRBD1	TGTGCCAGCAGTTTGGGGCTCCAGGGGGGGTCCGACTATGGCTACACCTTC	CASSLGLQGGSDYGYTF
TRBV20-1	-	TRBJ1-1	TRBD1	TGCAGTGCTAACAGGGGGCGAGCTTTCTTT	CSANRGRAFF
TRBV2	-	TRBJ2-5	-	TGTGCCAGCAGGGGGCGCGGTTGGGGAAAAGAGACCCAGTACTTC	CASRGRGWGKETQYF
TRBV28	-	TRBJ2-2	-	TGTGCCAGCAGACCCCTCCCCGGGGAGCTGTTTTTT	CASRPLPGELFF
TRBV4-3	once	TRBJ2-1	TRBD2	TGCGCCAGCACCCCGGGACTAGCAGCCTGGGATGAGCAGTTCTTC	CASTPGLAAWDEQFF
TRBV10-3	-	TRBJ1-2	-	TGTGCCATCAGTGAGCCTCGGACACGGAACTATGGCTACACCTTC	CAISEPRTRNYGYTF
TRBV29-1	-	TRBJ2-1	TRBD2	TGCAGCGCCCAAAAGGTGACTAGCGTGAATGAGCAGTTCTTC	CSAQKVTSVNEQFF
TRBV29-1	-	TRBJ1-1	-	TGCAGCGTTGGACTTTTTGGACGGATGAACACTGAAGCTTTCTTT	CSVGLFGRMNTEAFF
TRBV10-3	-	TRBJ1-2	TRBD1	TGTGCCATCAGTGTCTCTATATTGGACAGGGGGTCCCTTACCTATGGCTACACCTTC	CAISVSILDRGSLTYGYTF
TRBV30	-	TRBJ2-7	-	TGTGCCTGGAGTCGGCACGGTACCTACGAGCAGTACTTC	CAWSRHGTYEQYF
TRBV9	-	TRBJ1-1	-	TGTGCCAGCAGCGTAGTGCAGGCGAACACTGAAGCTTTCTTT	CASSVVQANTEAFF
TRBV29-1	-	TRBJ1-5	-	TGCAGCGTTGAGTCAGGGTTGGGTCAGCCCCAGCATTTT	CSVESGLGQPQHF
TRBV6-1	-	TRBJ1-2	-	TGTGCCAGCAGTGCTGGGGCAGGAGATATTTATGGCTACACCTTC	CASSAGAGDIYGYTF
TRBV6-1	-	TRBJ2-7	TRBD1	TGTGCCAGCGGGACCGACAGGGGGCTTCGGGAGCAGTACTTC	CASGTDRGLREQYF
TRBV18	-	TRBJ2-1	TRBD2	TGTGCCAGCTCACCACCTAGCAAGGCTAGCGGGAGGGCCGTGGAGCAGTTCTTC	CASSPPSKASGRAVEQFF
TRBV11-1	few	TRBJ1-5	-	TGTGCCAGCAGCCCGGACCGTAATCAGCCCCAGCATTTT	CASSPDRNQPQHF
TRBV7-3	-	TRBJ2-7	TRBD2	TGTGCCAGCAGCCCAGGGACTAGCGGGTACGAGCAGTACTTC	CASSPGTSGYEQYF
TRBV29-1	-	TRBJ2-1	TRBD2	TGCAGCGTCCGACTAGCGGGAGATGGTGAGCAGTTCTTC	CSVRLAGDGEQFF
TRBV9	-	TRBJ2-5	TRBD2	TGTGCCAGCAGCGTTGGCAGCGGGGGGTTGGTAGAGACCCAGTACTTC	CASSVGSGGLVETQYF
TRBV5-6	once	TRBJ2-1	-	TGTGCCAGCACCCAGGCAGGGGGGCTGTACAATGAGCAGTTCTTC	CASTQAGGLYNEQFF
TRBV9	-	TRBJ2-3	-	TGTGCCAGCAGCGCCAGGGGGGAAACCACAGATACGCAGTATTTT	CASSARGETTDTQYF
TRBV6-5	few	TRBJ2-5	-	TGTGCCACTACGCCCGAGGGGAGACAGACCCAGTACTTC	CATTPEGRQTQYF
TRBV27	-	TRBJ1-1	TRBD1	TGTGCCAGCAGAGCGACAGGGGTCACTGAAGCTTTCTTT	CASRATGVTEAFF
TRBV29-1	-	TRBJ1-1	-	TGCAGCGTTGCATTGTCGGCCCCCACTGAAGCTTTCTTT	CSVALSAPTEAFF
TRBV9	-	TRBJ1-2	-	TGTGCCAGCAGCGCAGGGGAAGATGGCTACACCTTC	CASSAGEDGYTF
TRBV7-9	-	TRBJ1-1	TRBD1	TGTGCCAGCAGCTTAGCTCAGGGGGCATTGAACACTGAAGCTTTCTTT	CASSLAQGALNTEAFF
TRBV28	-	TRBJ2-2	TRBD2	TGTGCCAGCGGGACTAGCGGGACCCCGACCGGGGAGCTGTTTTTT	CASGTSGTPTGELFF
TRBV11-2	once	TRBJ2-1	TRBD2	TGTGCCAGCAGCTTAGCGGGACTAGCGGGGGGGCTACAGTTCTTC	CASSLAGLAGGLQFF
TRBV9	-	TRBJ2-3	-	TGTGCCAGCAGCCCCGGGGGCACAGATACGCAGTATTTT	CASSPGGTDTQYF
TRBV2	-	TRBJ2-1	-	TGTGCCAGCAGCCCCGGGACCCCTCACAATGAGCAGTTCTTC	CASSPGTPHNEQFF
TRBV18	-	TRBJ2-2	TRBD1	TGTGCCAGCTCAGAGACAGGGGTCACCGGGGAGCTGTTTTTT	CASSETGVTGELFF
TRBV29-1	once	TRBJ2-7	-	TGCAGCGTTGAAGAGTCCTACGAGCAGTACTTC	CSVEESYEQYF